The entry that follows covers one T cell receptor (beta chain) sequence. The gene symbols are mouse symbols. The CDR3 end is not reached by the read, which stops 1 residue before it; the germline J gene fills it in. The data are from a study of tissue T cells after allogeneic stem cell transplantation. Using immunoSEQ multiplex PCR, the repertoire was profiled, and TCRdb retains in-frame clones only, with some absent. The profile shows nearly 50,000 clones, 73% of them singletons. This CDR3 is built from 15 residues. CDR1 and CDR2 (germline): NNHNN, SYGAGS (reference sequence). V was pared by 2 bases and J by 0 bases, with 10 bases between.

The chain has TRBV13-2 and TRBJ2-4; no reliable D call. This sequence was found in a pool of C57BL/6 mice in good health. Sequencing input: sorted cells pooled from one or two spleens. The covered CDR3 bases are TGTGCCAGCGGTGACCCGACATTTAGTCAAAACACCTTGTAC. It translates to CASGDPTFSQNTLY. In full, the CDR3 is CASGDPTFSQNTLYF.